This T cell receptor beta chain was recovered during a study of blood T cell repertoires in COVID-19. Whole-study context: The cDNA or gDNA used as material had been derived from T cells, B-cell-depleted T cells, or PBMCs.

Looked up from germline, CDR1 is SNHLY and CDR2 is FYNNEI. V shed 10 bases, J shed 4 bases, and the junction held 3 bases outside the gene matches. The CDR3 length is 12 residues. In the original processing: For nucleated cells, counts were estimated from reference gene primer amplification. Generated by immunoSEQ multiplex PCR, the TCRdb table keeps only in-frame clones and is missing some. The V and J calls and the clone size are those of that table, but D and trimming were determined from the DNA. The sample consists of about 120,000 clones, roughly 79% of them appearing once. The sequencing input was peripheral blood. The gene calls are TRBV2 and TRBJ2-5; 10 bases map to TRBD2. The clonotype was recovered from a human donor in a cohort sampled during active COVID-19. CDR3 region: CATRLAGETQYF. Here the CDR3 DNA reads TGTGCCACAAGACTAGCGGGAGAGACCCAGTACTTC.